Shown below are 12 T cell receptor beta chains from a single sample sequenced in a study of cytomegalovirus exposure and HLA in healthy donors. The study ran its PCR with 60 Vbeta and 13 Jbeta primers. TCRdb keeps only in-frame clones here, not all; method: immunoSEQ multiplex PCR. The sample consists of about 170,000 clones, roughly 81% of them appearing once. Sample: PBMCs. Every receptor here comes from a girl aged 10-17 years in good health and CMV-seropositive.

The V gene is TRBV5-5, the J gene TRBJ2-4; possible D gene TRBD1, 6 bases. V lost 3 bases and J 8 bases, leaving 24 bases between the germline ends. Germline V gene lookup returns CDR1 SGHKS and CDR2 YYEKEE (reference sequence). The CDR3 covers 17 residues. The CDR3 reads CASSSDSSIVKLDIQYF. DNA of the CDR3: TGTGCCAGCAGCTCGGACAGCTCAATCGTAAAGTTGGACATTCAGTACTTC.

The V and J genes are TRBV4-1 and TRBJ1-4, with D perhaps TRBD1 (5 bases). Trimming pared 0 bases from V and 8 bases from J, leaving 13 bases between. The germline gives CDR1 MGHRA, CDR2 YSYEKL. There are 15 residues in the CDR3. CDR3 protein: CASSQEATRGEKLFF. The CDR3, as DNA: TGCGCCAGCAGCCAAGAGGCCACTCGGGGGGAAAAACTGTTTTTT.

The J gene is TRBJ1-1, the V gene TRBV6-5; 10 bases map to TRBD1. CDR1 is MNHEY, CDR2 SVGAGI, per germline. This CDR3 has 12 amino acids. The V segment lost 5 bases and the J segment 7 bases; nucleotides outside the gene matches: 1. The CDR3 bases are TGTGCCAGCAGTCGGGACAGGGGTGAAGCTTTCTTT. Translated: CASSRDRGEAFF.

The chain employs TRBV29-1 and TRBJ2-7, with 9 nucleotides matching TRBD1. Germline values: CDR1 SQVTM, CDR2 ANQGSEA. CDR3 length: 15 amino acids. V was clipped by 5 bases and J by 1 base; unmatched bases: 9. The CDR3 sequence: CSVFSRDRESYEQYF. The CDR3 DNA reads TGCAGCGTTTTCTCCCGGGACAGGGAGTCCTACGAGCAGTACTTC.

V and J are TRBV6-4 and TRBJ2-1, with TRBD1 matching 12 bases. The CDR3 length is 14 residues. The germline gives CDR1 MRHNA, CDR2 SNTAGT. The V segment lost 4 bases and the J segment 8 bases; nucleotides outside the gene matches: 3. The CDR3 protein is CASSAGTGGDEQFF. The CDR3 bases are TGTGCCAGCAGTGCCGGGACAGGGGGCGATGAGCAGTTCTTC.

The J gene is TRBJ1-5, the V gene TRBV7-6; maybe TRBD1 (5 bases). CDR1 and CDR2 from the germline V gene are SGHVS and FNYEAQ. The CDR3 extends over 14 amino acids. With 5 bases removed from V and 11 bases from J, the gap between germline ends came to 19 bases. The CDR3 DNA is TGTGCCAGCAGCGCATCGGGGGAGAGATCGGCCCAGCATTTT. As protein: CASSASGERSAQHF.

The J gene is TRBJ1-3, the V gene TRBV2; 9 bases align to TRBD1. The CDR3 is 14 amino acids. Germline V gene lookup returns CDR1 SNHLY and CDR2 FYNNEI. V lost 8 bases and J lost 8; bases outside the gene matches: 10. CDR3 nucleotide sequence: TGTGCCAGCCTTGCCTCCGGACAGGGGTACACCATATATTTT. It yields the protein CASLASGQGYTIYF.

The chain combines TRBV7-8 with TRBJ2-1; TRBD2 matches 7 bases. CDR3 length: 14 residues. Germline V gene lookup returns CDR1 SGHVS and CDR2 FQNEAQ. V lost 5 bases, J lost 8 bases, and 9 bases stayed unmatched. CDR3 nucleotides: TGTGCCAGCAGCCCCGGGACTAATTTGGATGAGCAGTTCTTC. It is translated as CASSPGTNLDEQFF.

The J gene is TRBJ2-5, the V gene TRBV18; tentative D call: TRBD1 (6 bases). The CDR3 is made up of 11 amino acids. Germline V gene data show CDR1 as KGHSH and CDR2 as LQKENI. The V gene lost 8 bases and the J gene lost 4 bases, with 8 bases spanning the gap. CDR3 loop: CASTGLETQYF. For the CDR3, the DNA is TGTGCCAGCACAGGGTTAGAGACCCAGTACTTC.

This chain uses TRBV2 with TRBJ1-1; D is uncertain. The V and J ends lost 7 bases and 3 bases respectively, with 12 bases between them. Germline lookup yields CDR1 SNHLY and CDR2 FYNNEI. CDR3 length equals 13 residues. The DNA for the CDR3 is TGTGCCAGCACCGGCCGGGGTTACACTGAAGCTTTCTTT. Translation: CASTGRGYTEAFF.

V gene TRBV5-1 combines with J gene TRBJ1-4; 7 bases map to TRBD1. The CDR3 spans 16 residues. The germline CDR1 and CDR2 sequences are SGHRS and YFSETQ. V lost 9 bases to trimming and J lost 0 bases; unmatched junction nucleotides: 11. CDR3: CATLGTALATNEKLFF. In nucleotides, the CDR3 is TGCGCCACCCTCGGGACAGCCCTTGCAACTAATGAAAAACTGTTTTTT.

This chain uses TRBV10-2 with TRBJ2-1; weak D call: TRBD2 (6 bases). V lost 6 bases and J lost 0, with 24 bases in between. Germline assignment: CDR1 WSHSY and CDR2 SAAADI. The CDR3 spans 19 residues. CDR3 coding DNA: TGCGCCAGCAGCCACCGGAGGGGATTCTTTTTTAGCTCCTACAATGAGCAGTTCTTC. Protein product: CASSHRRGFFFSSYNEQFF.